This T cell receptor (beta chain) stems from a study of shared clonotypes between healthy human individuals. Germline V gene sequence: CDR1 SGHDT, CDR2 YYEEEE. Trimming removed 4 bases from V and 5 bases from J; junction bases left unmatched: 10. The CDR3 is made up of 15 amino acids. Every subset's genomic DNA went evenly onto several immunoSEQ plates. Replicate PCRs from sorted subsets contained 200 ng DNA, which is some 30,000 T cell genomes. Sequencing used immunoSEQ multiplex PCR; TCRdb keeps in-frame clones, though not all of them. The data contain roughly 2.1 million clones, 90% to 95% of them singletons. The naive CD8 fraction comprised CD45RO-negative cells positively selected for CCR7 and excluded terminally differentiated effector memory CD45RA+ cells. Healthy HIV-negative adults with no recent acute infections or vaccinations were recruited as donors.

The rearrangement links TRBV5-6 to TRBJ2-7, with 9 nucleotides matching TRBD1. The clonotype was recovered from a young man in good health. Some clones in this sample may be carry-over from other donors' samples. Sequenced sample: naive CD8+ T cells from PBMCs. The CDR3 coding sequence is TGTGCCAGCAGCCCCGGGACAGGGAATGTCAACGAGCAGTACTTC. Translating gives CASSPGTGNVNEQYF.